This is a list of T cell receptor beta chains from one sample in a study of blood T cell repertoires in COVID-19. Method: immunoSEQ multiplex PCR; TCRdb's copy keeps in-frame clones and lacks some. The table has roughly 50,000 clones, 75% to 95% seen once. The sample taken for sequencing was peripheral blood. The receptors were sampled from a man aged 45-60 years with active COVID-19. Each CDR3 is given with its conserved first and last residue. D genes are given only for firm matches.

>-|TRBV5-1|TRBJ2-2
TGCGCCAGCAGCTTGTTCGTCGACAATCCCGGGGAGCTGTTTTTT
CASSLFVDNPGELFF
>-|TRBV7-8|TRBJ1-3
TGTGCCAGCAGCTTAGGTTCGGCTACAGGTGCCTCTGGAAACACCATATATTTT
CASSLGSATGASGNTIYF
>TRBD1|TRBV6-6|TRBJ2-7
TGTGCCAGCAGTCCCCCGTTTGGGCAGGGGGCACCCTACGAGCAGTACTTC
CASSPPFGQGAPYEQYF
>TRBD1|TRBV3-1/TRBV3-2|TRBJ2-7
TGTGCCAGCAGCCAACGGACAGGGTGGGACTACGAGCAGTACTTC
CASSQRTGWDYEQYF
>TRBD1|TRBV4-2|TRBJ2-3
TGTGCCAGCAGCCAGGAGTGGGGACAGGGCTCTAGCACAGATACGCAGTATTTT
CASSQEWGQGSSTDTQYF
>-|TRBV11-2|TRBJ2-7
TGTGCCAGCAGCTTAATGGAGGGACAGCCCTACGAGCAGTACTTC
CASSLMEGQPYEQYF
>TRBD2|TRBV7-6|TRBJ2-7
TGTGCCAGCAGCTTAGGAGCGGGAGGAGACGAGCAGTACTTC
CASSLGAGGDEQYF
>TRBD1|TRBV10-3|TRBJ2-6
TGTGCCAGTGGGGCCGCGACAGGGGCATCTGGGGCCAACGTCCTGACTTTC
CASGAATGASGANVLTF
>-|TRBV5-4|TRBJ2-5
TGTGCCAGCAGCTTGTTTCAGTTGGAGACCCAGTACTTC
CASSLFQLETQYF
>TRBD1|TRBV7-2|TRBJ2-2
TGTGCCAGCAGATGGACAGGGAATTCTTTGAACACCGGGGAGCTGTTTTTT
CASRWTGNSLNTGELFF